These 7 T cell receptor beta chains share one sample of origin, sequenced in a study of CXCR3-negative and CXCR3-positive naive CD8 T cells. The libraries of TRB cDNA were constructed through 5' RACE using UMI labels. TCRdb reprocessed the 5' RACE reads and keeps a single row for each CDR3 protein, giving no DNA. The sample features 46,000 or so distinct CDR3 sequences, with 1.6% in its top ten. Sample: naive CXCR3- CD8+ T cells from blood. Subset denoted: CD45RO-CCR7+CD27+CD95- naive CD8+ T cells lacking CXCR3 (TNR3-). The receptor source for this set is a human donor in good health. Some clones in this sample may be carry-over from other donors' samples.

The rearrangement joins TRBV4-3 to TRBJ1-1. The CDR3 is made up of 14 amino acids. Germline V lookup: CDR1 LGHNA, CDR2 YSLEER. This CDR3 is CASSQAKLNTEAFF.

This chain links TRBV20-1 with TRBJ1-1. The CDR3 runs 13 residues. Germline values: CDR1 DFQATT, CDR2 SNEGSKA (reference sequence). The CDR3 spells CSSWSGPITEAFF.

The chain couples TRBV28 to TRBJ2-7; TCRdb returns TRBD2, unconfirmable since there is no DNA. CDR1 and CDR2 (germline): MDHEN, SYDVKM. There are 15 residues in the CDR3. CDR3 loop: CASSYLAGAVYEQYF.

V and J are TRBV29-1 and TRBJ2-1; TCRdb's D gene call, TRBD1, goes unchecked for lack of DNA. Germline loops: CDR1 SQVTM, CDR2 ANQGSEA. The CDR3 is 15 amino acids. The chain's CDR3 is CSVVYWGGTYNEQFF.

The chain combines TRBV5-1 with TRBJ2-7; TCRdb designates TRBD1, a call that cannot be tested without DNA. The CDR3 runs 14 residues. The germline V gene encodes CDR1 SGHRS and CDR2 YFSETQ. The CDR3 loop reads CASSSGTGFVEQYF.

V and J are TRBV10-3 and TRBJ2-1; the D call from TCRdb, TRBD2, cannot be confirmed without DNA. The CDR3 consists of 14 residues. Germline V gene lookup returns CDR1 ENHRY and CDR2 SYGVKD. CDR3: CAITLGTSSNEQFF.

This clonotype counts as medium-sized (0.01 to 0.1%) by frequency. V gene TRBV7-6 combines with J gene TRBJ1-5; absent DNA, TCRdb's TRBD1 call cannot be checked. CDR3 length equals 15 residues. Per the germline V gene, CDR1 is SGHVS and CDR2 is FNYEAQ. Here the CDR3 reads CASSPGQGWNQPQHF.